These T cell receptor beta chains were read from a single sample in a study of chemoradiotherapy in HPV16-positive cancers. TCRdb's copy holds only in-frame clones and misses some; the assay was immunoSEQ multiplex PCR. The table has 2,000 to 2,500 clones, over 65% seen once. The sequencing here drew on tumor tissue, taken from a patient who underwent chemoradiotherapy. The receptors stem from a human donor with HPV-associated anogenital cancer. CDR3s include the opening cysteine and the closing phenylalanine or tryptophan. Each record gives: J gene, clone size, V gene, D gene, CDR3 protein, CDR3 DNA. The D gene is left open where the match is weak. Clone size is not always given. Where it is, it says once, few, many or a class for expanded clones.

TRBJ1-2,few,TRBV5-1,-,CASSREGTNYGYTF,TGCGCCAGCAGCAGAGAAGGAACTAACTATGGCTACACCTTC
TRBJ1-1,-,TRBV6-6,-,CASSYSTSANTEAFF,TGTGCCAGCAGTTACTCGACCTCAGCGAACACTGAAGCTTTCTTT
TRBJ1-4,-,TRBV2,-,CASSELGDAEKLFF,TGTGCCAGCAGTGAATTAGGTGATGCTGAAAAACTGTTTTTT
TRBJ2-4,-,TRBV2,-,CASSENLLGLAKNIQYF,TGTGCCAGCAGTGAAAATTTGCTAGGGTTAGCCAAAAACATTCAGTACTTC
TRBJ2-1,-,TRBV6-5,-,CASSYPQGGQFF,TGTGCCAGCAGTTACCCACAAGGGGGGCAGTTCTTC
TRBJ2-7,-,TRBV5-1,-,CASSLRLMRDPPYEQYF,TGCGCCAGCAGCTTGAGATTAATGCGGGACCCCCCCTACGAGCAGTACTTC
TRBJ2-5,-,TRBV5-1,TRBD1,CASRAGTGGWETQYF,TGCGCCAGCAGGGCCGGGACAGGGGGCTGGGAGACCCAGTACTTC
TRBJ1-2,-,TRBV11-2,-,CASSPPRSSIGYTF,TGTGCCAGCAGCCCCCCACGGAGCAGCATTGGCTACACCTTC
TRBJ1-1,-,TRBV10-1,-,CASSAGGGTEAFF,TGCGCCAGCAGCGCGGGAGGAGGCACTGAAGCTTTCTTT
TRBJ1-2,-,TRBV7-2,TRBD1,CASSRSRDREYGYTF,TGTGCCAGCAGCCGAAGCCGGGACAGGGAGTATGGCTACACCTTC
TRBJ2-7,-,TRBV7-2,TRBD2,CASSLESLAGVEQYF,TGTGCCAGCAGCTTAGAGAGCCTAGCGGGGGTGGAGCAGTACTTC
TRBJ2-2,once,TRBV6-5,-,CASKREQRNTGELFF,TGTGCCAGCAAGAGAGAACAGAGAAACACCGGGGAGCTGTTTTTT
TRBJ1-2,few,TRBV5-5,-,CASSQDHRADGYTF,TGTGCCAGCAGCCAAGATCACAGGGCGGATGGCTACACCTTC
TRBJ2-5,-,TRBV4-1,-,CASSQQQGWETQYF,TGCGCCAGCAGCCAACAACAGGGATGGGAGACCCAGTACTTC
TRBJ2-1,-,TRBV29-1,TRBD2,CSVEEGGRASEQFF,TGCAGCGTTGAGGAAGGCGGGAGGGCCTCTGAGCAGTTCTTC
TRBJ1-1,-,TRBV14,-,CASSYVRGTEAFF,TGTGCCAGCAGCTACGTGAGGGGCACTGAAGCTTTCTTT
TRBJ2-5,-,TRBV7-9,TRBD1,CASSLGGQGRTQYF,TGTGCCAGCAGCTTGGGGGGACAGGGAAGGACCCAGTACTTC
TRBJ2-2,-,TRBV7-6,TRBD2,CASSKGLAGGITGELFF,TGTGCCAGCAGCAAGGGACTAGCGGGAGGTATTACCGGGGAGCTGTTTTTT
TRBJ2-7,once,TRBV28,-,CASFESRGIGEQYF,TGTGCCAGCTTTGAGTCCAGGGGAATAGGAGAGCAGTACTTC
TRBJ2-5,once,TRBV6-6,-,CASQRGYQETQYF,TGTGCCAGTCAAAGGGGGTACCAAGAGACCCAGTACTTC
TRBJ2-7,-,TRBV11-1,-,CASSLTRYEQYF,TGTGCCAGCAGCTTAACCCGCTACGAGCAGTACTTC
TRBJ1-1,-,TRBV19,TRBD1,CASSITRGMYTEAFF,TGTGCCAGTAGTATCACCAGGGGGATGTACACTGAAGCTTTCTTT
TRBJ2-5,-,TRBV30,TRBD1,CAWRTGRETQYF,TGTGCCTGGAGGACAGGGCGAGAGACCCAGTACTTC
TRBJ2-1,-,TRBV7-3,TRBD2,CASSQVGLAGVGEQFF,TGTGCCAGCAGCCAAGTGGGACTAGCGGGAGTCGGTGAGCAGTTCTTC
TRBJ1-1,-,TRBV6-6,TRBD1,CASGSSGQRNTEAFF,TGTGCCAGCGGGTCCTCGGGACAGAGGAACACTGAAGCTTTCTTT
TRBJ2-3,-,TRBV7-2,TRBD2,CASSLGGVFTDTQYF,TGTGCAAGCAGCTTGGGAGGGGTGTTCACAGATACGCAGTATTTT
TRBJ2-3,-,TRBV9,TRBD2,CASSVGTSGRAFGDTQYF,TGTGCCAGCAGCGTAGGGACTAGCGGGAGGGCCTTTGGAGATACGCAGTATTTT
TRBJ1-5,-,TRBV28,-,CASTRPFINQPQHF,TGTGCCAGCACCAGGCCCTTTATCAATCAGCCCCAGCATTTT
TRBJ2-5,once,TRBV7-6,-,CASSWTVQETQYF,TGTGCCAGCAGTTGGACCGTACAAGAGACCCAGTACTTC